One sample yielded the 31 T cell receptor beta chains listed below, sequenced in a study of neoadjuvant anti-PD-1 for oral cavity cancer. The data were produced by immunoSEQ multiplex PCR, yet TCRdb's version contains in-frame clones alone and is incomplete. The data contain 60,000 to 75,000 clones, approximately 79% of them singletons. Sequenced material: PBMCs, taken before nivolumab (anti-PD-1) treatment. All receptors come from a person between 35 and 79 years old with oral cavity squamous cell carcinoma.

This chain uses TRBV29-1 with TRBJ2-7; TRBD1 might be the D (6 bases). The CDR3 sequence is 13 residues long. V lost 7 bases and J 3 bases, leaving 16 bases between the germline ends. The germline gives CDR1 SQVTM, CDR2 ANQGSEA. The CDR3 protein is CSAEGVGGYEQYF. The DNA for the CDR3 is TGCAGCGCCGAGGGTGTAGGGGGCTACGAGCAGTACTTC.

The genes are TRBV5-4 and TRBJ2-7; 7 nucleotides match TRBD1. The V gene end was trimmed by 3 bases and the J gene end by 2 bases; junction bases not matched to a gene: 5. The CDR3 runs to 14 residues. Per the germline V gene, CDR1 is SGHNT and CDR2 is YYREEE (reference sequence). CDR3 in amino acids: CASSSTGSTYEQYF. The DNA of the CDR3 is TGTGCCAGCAGCTCGACAGGGTCTACCTACGAGCAGTACTTC.

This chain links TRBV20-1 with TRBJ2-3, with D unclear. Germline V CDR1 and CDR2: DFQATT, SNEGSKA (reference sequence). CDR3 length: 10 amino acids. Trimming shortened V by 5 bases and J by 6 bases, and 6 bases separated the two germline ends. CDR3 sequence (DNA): TGCAGTGCTTCAGAGGATACGCAGTATTTT. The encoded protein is CSASEDTQYF.

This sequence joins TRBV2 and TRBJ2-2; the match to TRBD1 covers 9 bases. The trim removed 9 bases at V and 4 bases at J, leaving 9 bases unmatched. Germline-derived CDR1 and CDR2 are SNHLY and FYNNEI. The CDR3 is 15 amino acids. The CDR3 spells CASLPGQGRTGELFF. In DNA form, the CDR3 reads TGTGCCAGTCTACCGGGACAGGGTCGCACCGGGGAGCTGTTTTTT.

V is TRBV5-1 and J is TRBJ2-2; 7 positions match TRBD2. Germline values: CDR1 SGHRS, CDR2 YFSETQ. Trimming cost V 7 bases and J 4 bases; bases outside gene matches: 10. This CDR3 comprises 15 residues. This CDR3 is CASGIGGTSTGELFF. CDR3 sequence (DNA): TGCGCCAGCGGCATCGGGGGGACGAGCACCGGGGAGCTGTTTTTT.

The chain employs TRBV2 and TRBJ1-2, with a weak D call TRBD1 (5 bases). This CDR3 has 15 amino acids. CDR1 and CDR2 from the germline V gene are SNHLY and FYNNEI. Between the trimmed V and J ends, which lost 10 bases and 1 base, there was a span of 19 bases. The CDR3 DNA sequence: TGTGCCACTCAGACCGGGGCAGGCCTTAACTATGGCTACACCTTC. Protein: CATQTGAGLNYGYTF. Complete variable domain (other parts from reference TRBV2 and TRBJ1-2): EPEVTQTPSHQVTQMGQEVILRCVPISNHLYFYWYRQILGQKVEFLVSFYNNEISEKSEIFDDQFSVERPDGSNFTLKIRSTKLEDSAMYFCATQTGAGLNYGYTFGSGTRLTVV.

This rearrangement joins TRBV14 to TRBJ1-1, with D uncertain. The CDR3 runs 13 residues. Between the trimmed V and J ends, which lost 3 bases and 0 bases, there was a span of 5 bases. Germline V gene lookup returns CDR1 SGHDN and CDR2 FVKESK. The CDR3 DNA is TGTGCCAGCAGCCACGGGCTGAACACTGAAGCTTTCTTT. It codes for CASSHGLNTEAFF.

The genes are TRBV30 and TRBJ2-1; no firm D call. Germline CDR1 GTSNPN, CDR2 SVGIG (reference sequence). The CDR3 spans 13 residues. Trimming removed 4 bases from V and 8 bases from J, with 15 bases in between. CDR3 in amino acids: CAWNRAGRDEQFF. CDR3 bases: TGTGCCTGGAATCGGGCAGGTAGGGATGAGCAGTTCTTC. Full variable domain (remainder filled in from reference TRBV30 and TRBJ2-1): SQTIHQWPATLVQPVGSPLSLECTVEGTSNPNLYWYRQAAGRGLQLLFYSVGIGQISSEVPQNLSASRPQDRQFILSSKKLLLSDSGFYLCAWNRAGRDEQFFGPGTRLTVL.

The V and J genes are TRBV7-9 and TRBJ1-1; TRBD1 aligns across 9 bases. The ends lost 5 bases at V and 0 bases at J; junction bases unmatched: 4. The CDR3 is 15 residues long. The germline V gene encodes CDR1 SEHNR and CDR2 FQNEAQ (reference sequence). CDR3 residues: CASSGTGGLNTEAFF. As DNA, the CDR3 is TGTGCCAGCAGCGGCACAGGGGGCCTGAACACTGAAGCTTTCTTT.

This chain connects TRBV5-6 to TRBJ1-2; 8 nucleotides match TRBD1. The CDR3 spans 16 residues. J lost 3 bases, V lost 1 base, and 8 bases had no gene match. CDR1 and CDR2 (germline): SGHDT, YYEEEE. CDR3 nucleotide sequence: TGTGCCAGCAGCTTGCGCGGGGACAGGCCTCACTATGGCTACACCTTC. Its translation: CASSLRGDRPHYGYTF.

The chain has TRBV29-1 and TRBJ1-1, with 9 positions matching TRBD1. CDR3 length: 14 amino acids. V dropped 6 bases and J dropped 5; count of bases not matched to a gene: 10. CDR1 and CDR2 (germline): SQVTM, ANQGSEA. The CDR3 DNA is TGCAGCGTGAGAACAGGGGGCCTCGGGACTGAAGCTTTCTTT. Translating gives CSVRTGGLGTEAFF.

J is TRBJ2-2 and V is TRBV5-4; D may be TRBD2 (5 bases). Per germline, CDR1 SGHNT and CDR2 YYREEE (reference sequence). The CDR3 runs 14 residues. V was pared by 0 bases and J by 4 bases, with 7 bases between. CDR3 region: CASSLGTFTGELFF. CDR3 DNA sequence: TGTGCCAGCAGCTTGGGGACTTTCACCGGGGAGCTGTTTTTT.

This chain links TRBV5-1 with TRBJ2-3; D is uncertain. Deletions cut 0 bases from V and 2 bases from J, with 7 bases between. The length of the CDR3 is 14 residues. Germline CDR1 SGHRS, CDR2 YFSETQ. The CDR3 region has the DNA TGCGCCAGCAGCTTGGGTGTCCCCACAGATACGCAGTATTTT. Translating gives CASSLGVPTDTQYF.

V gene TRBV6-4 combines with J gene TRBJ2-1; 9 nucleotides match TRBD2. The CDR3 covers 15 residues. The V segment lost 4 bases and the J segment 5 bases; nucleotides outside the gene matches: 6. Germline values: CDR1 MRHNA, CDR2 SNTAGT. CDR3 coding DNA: TGTGCCAGCAGTGTATCGACTAGCGGCGACAATGAGCAGTTCTTC. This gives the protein CASSVSTSGDNEQFF.

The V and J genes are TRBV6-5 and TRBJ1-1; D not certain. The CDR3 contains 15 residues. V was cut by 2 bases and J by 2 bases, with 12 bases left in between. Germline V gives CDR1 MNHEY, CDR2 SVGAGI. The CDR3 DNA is TGTGCCAGCAGTTACGGACCGGGGAGCAACACTGAAGCTTTCTTT. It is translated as CASSYGPGSNTEAFF.

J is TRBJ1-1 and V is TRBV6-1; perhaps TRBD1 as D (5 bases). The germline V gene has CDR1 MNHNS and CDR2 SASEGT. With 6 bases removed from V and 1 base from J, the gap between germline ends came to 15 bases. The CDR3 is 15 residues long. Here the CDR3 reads CASRDLGTANTEAFF. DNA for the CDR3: TGTGCCAGCAGGGACCTTGGGACGGCGAACACTGAAGCTTTCTTT.

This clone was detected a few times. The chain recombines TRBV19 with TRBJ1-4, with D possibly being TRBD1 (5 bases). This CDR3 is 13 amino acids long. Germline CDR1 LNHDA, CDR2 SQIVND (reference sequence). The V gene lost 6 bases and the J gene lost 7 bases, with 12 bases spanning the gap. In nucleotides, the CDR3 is TGTGCCAGTAGCCCCTCGGGGGTTGAAAAACTGTTTTTT. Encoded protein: CASSPSGVEKLFF.

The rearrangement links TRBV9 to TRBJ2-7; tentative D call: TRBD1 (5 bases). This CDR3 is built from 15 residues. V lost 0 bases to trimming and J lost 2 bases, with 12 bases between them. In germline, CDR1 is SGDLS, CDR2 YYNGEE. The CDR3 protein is CASSVATGGPYEQYF. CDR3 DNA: TGTGCCAGCAGCGTAGCAACAGGTGGTCCCTACGAGCAGTACTTC.

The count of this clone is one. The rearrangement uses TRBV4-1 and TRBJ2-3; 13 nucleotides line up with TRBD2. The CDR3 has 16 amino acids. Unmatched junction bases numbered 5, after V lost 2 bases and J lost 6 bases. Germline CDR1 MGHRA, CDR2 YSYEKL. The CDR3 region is CASSQTLAGGLDTQYF. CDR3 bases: TGCGCCAGCAGCCAAACACTAGCGGGAGGGTTGGATACGCAGTATTTT.

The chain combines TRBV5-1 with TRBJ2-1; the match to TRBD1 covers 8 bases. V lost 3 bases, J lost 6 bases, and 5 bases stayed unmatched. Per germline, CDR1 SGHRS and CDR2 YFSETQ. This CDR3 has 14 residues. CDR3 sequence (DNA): TGCGCCAGCAGCTCAAACAGGGGGGCCAATGAGCAGTTCTTC. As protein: CASSSNRGANEQFF.

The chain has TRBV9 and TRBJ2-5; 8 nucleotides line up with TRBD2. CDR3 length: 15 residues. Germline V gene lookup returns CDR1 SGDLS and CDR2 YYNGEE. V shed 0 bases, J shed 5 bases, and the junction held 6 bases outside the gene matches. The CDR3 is CASSVAGGPRETQYF. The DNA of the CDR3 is TGTGCCAGCAGCGTAGCGGGAGGGCCGAGGGAGACCCAGTACTTC.

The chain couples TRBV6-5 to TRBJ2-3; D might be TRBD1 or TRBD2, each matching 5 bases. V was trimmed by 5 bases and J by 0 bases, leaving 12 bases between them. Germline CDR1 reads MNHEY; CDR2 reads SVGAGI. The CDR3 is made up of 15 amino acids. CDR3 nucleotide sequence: TGTGCCAGCAGTAGGGACGGTAGTAGCACAGATACGCAGTATTTT. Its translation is CASSRDGSSTDTQYF.

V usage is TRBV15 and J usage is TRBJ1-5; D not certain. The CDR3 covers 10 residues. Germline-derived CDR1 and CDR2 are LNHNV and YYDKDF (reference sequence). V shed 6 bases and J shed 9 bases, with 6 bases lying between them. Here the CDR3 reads CATRGAPQHF. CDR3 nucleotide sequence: TGTGCCACCAGAGGAGCGCCCCAGCATTTT.

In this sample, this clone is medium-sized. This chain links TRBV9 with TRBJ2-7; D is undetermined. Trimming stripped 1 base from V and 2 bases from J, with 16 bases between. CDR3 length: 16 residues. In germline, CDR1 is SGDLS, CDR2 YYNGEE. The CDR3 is CASSVWADSVPYEQYF. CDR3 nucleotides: TGTGCCAGCAGCGTATGGGCCGATTCGGTCCCCTACGAGCAGTACTTC.

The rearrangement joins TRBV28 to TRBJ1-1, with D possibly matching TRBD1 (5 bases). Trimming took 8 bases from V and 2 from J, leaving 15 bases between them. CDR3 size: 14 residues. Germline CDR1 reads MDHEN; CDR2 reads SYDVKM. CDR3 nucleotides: TGTGCCAGCTGGGGGGGACTTCAAAACACTGAAGCTTTCTTT. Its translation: CASWGGLQNTEAFF.

The chain's CDR3 is CASSGTPGALSPLHF. CDR3 coding DNA: TGTGCCAGCAGTGGAACTCCGGGAGCCCTTTCACCCCTCCACTTT. The rearrangement uses TRBV6-4 and TRBJ1-6, with unresolved D. V shed 4 bases and J shed 9 bases, with 16 bases lying between them. The germline gives CDR1 MRHNA, CDR2 SNTAGT. The CDR3 length is 15 residues.

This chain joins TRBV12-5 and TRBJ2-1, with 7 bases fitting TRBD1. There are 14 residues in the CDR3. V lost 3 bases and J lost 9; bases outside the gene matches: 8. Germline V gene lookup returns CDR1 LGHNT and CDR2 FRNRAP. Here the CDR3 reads CASGLLEGAGEQFF. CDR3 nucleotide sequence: TGTGCTAGTGGTTTACTTGAGGGGGCTGGTGAGCAGTTCTTC.

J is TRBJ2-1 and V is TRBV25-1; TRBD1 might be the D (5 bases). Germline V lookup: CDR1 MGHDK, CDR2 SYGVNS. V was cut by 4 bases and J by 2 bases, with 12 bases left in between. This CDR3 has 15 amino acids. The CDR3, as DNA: TGTGCCAGCAGTGCCCCCCAGGGTCCCTACAATGAGCAGTTCTTC. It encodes CASSAPQGPYNEQFF.

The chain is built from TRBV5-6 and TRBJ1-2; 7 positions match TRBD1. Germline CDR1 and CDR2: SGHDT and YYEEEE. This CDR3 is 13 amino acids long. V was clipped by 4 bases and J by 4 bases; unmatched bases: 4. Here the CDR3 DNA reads TGTGCCAGCAGCCCGAGGGACAGCTATGGCTACACCTTC. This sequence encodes CASSPRDSYGYTF. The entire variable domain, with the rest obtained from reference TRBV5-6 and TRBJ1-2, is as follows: DAGVTQSPTHLIKTRGQQVTLRCSPKSGHDTVSWYQQALGQGPQFIFQYYEEEERQRGNFPDRFSGHQFPNYSSELNVNALLLGDSALYLCASSPRDSYGYTFGSGTRLTVV.

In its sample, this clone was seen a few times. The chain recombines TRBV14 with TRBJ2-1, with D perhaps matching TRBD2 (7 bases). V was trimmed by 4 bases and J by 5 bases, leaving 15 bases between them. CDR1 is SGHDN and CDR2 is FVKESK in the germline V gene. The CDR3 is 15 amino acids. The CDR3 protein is CASSPAGAGNNEQFF. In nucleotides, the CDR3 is TGTGCCAGCAGCCCTGCGGGGGCTGGGAACAATGAGCAGTTCTTC. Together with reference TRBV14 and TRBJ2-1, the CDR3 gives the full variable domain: EAGVTQFPSHSVIEKGQTVTLRCDPISGHDNLYWYRRVMGKEIKFLLHFVKESKQDESGMPNNRFLAERTGGTYSTLKVQPAELEDSGVYFCASSPAGAGNNEQFFGPGTRLTVL.

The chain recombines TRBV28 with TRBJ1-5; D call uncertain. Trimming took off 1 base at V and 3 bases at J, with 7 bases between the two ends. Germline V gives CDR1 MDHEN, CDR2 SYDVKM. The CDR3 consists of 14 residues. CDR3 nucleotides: TGTGCCAGCAGTTTATCGCAGGTCAATCAGCCCCAGCATTTT. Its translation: CASSLSQVNQPQHF. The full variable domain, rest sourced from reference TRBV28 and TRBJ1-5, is DVKVTQSSRYLVKRTGEKVFLECVQDMDHENMFWYRQDPGLGLRLIYFSYDVKMKEKGDIPEGYSVSREKKERFSLILESASTNQTSMYLCASSLSQVNQPQHFGDGTRLSIL.